The 18 T cell receptor beta chains below were found in one sample sequenced in a study of cytomegalovirus exposure and HLA in healthy donors. Produced via immunoSEQ multiplex PCR; TCRdb's table is partial and in-frame only. The sample consists of more than 300,000 clones, roughly 89% of them appearing once. Sequences were obtained from PBMCs. These receptors were taken from a woman aged 18-35 years in good health and CMV-seronegative.

This clone was counted between two and nine times. The chain employs TRBV11-2 and TRBJ2-2, with 7 nucleotides matching TRBD1. Germline V gene sequence: CDR1 SGHAT, CDR2 FQNNGV. The V and J ends lost 4 bases and 5 bases, in that order; junction bases with no gene match: 10. The length of the CDR3 is 16 residues. CDR3 region: CASSSGAAGGTGELFF. CDR3 coding DNA: TGTGCCAGCAGCTCAGGGGCGGCAGGGGGTACCGGGGAGCTGTTTTTT.

V is TRBV27 and J is TRBJ1-5; TRBD1 matches at 7 bases. J lost 7 bases, V lost 6 bases, and 9 bases had no gene match. The CDR3 has 14 amino acids. CDR1 and CDR2 (germline): MNHEY, SMNVEV (reference sequence). CDR3 sequence: CASRSLTGSQPQHF. The CDR3 DNA reads TGTGCCAGCAGATCCCTGACAGGGAGCCAGCCCCAGCATTTT.

The sample holds a few counts of this clone. The V and J genes are TRBV29-1 and TRBJ1-2; TRBD1 might be the D (6 bases). V gave up 6 bases and J gave up 3 bases, with 14 bases separating them. Germline CDR1 and CDR2: SQVTM and ANQGSEA. The CDR3 is 13 residues long. In nucleotides, the CDR3 is TGCAGCGTACGGGACACCCTACACTATGGCTACACCTTC. Amino acid sequence: CSVRDTLHYGYTF.

This clone has only a few counts. Germline is not matched at one junction end, which may reflect a read error. This chain links TRBV2 with TRBJ2-7, with 11 bases that match TRBD2. Germline CDR1 is SNHLY and CDR2 is FYNNEI. The CDR3 runs to 16 residues. The CDR3 spells CASREGPLAGEYEQYF. The CDR3 DNA sequence: TGTGCCAGCAGGGAAGGGCCACTAGCGGGAGAGTACGAGCAGTACTTC.

The V call is TRBV7-2, the J call TRBJ1-2, with D perhaps TRBD1 (5 bases). Germline V gives CDR1 SGHTA, CDR2 FQGNSA. The V end lost 5 bases, the J end lost 7 bases, and 14 bases lay between the germline ends. CDR3 size: 13 residues. Written as DNA, the CDR3 is TGTGCCAGCAGCCCTGGTAGGGGCGGTGGCTACACCTTC. The encoded protein is CASSPGRGGGYTF.

CDR3 sequence: CSARAGGEQYF. The CDR3 region has the DNA TGCAGTGCCCGAGCAGGGGGCGAGCAGTACTTC. The rearrangement links TRBV20-1 to TRBJ2-7; 7 bases align to TRBD1. Germline CDR1 and CDR2: DFQATT and SNEGSKA (reference sequence). V lost 6 bases and J lost 6; bases outside the gene matches: 5. This CDR3 has 11 amino acids.

This chain connects TRBV5-6 to TRBJ2-7, with a weak D call TRBD2 (5 bases). This CDR3 has 15 residues. CDR1 and CDR2 from the germline V gene are SGHDT and YYEEEE. Between the trimmed V and J ends, which lost 2 bases and 2 bases, there was a span of 14 bases. The CDR3 sequence: CASSLEGVRTYEQYF. CDR3 nucleotide sequence: TGTGCCAGCAGCTTAGAGGGAGTACGTACCTACGAGCAGTACTTC.

The rearrangement uses TRBV27 and TRBJ2-1, with TRBD2 matching over 10 bases. V was clipped by 6 bases and J by 0 bases; unmatched bases: 8. The CDR3 spans 17 residues. Germline V gene lookup returns CDR1 MNHEY and CDR2 SMNVEV (reference sequence). CDR3 sequence: CASRLAGTGGSYNEQFF. The DNA of the CDR3 is TGTGCCAGCAGACTAGCGGGAACGGGAGGCTCCTACAATGAGCAGTTCTTC.

The V and J genes are TRBV9 and TRBJ2-5; D might be TRBD2 (7 bases). Trimming stripped 0 bases from V and 6 bases from J, with 12 bases between. This CDR3 region has 14 residues. Per germline, CDR1 SGDLS and CDR2 YYNGEE. CDR3 loop: CASSVGGGGKTQYF. The CDR3 nucleotides read TGTGCCAGCAGCGTAGGAGGGGGGGGTAAGACCCAGTACTTC.

This chain uses TRBV4-3 with TRBJ1-4; 7 bases line up with TRBD1. The CDR3 is 15 residues long. V shed 6 bases, J shed 0 bases, and the junction held 4 bases outside the gene matches. CDR1 and CDR2 from the germline V gene are LGHNA and YSLEER. The CDR3 spells CASRQGGATNEKLFF. CDR3 sequence (DNA): TGCGCCAGCAGGCAGGGGGGAGCAACTAATGAAAAACTGTTTTTT.

The V and J genes are TRBV5-1 and TRBJ1-2, with 7 bases aligning to TRBD1. The CDR3 runs 15 residues. Unmatched junction bases numbered 12, after V lost 2 bases and J lost 8 bases. The germline gives CDR1 SGHRS, CDR2 YFSETQ. CDR3 bases: TGCGCCAGCAGCTTCGACCTTAGACAGGGAGGCGGCTACACCTTC. Its translation: CASSFDLRQGGGYTF.

The chain links TRBV28 to TRBJ2-1; 7 bases match TRBD2. Germline V lookup: CDR1 MDHEN, CDR2 SYDVKM. The junction had 14 bases not matched to a gene; V was cut back by 3 bases and J by 3 bases. This CDR3 comprises 18 residues. The CDR3 DNA sequence: TGTGCCAGCAGTTTTTCGGGCAGAGAGCGGGGATACTACAATGAGCAGTTCTTC. Translated: CASSFSGRERGYYNEQFF.

In its sample, this clone was seen once. The CDR3 region has the DNA TGCGCCAGCGGCGGACTAGCGGGAGGCAGCACAGATACGCAGTATTTT. It translates to CASGGLAGGSTDTQYF. The chain employs TRBV4-3 and TRBJ2-3, with TRBD2 matching 14 bases. The V gene's germline CDR1 is LGHNA and CDR2 YSLEER. The CDR3 is 16 residues long. V gave up 8 bases and J gave up 0 bases; unmatched junction bases: 4.

The chain links TRBV13 to TRBJ2-3; 11 nucleotides align to TRBD2. This CDR3 comprises 14 residues. Germline CDR1 reads PRHDT; CDR2 reads FYEKMQ (reference sequence). Trimming cost V 11 bases and J 6 bases; bases outside gene matches: 10. Here the CDR3 DNA reads TGTGCCGGAACTAGCGGGAGAGGGTTTGATACGCAGTATTTT. Its protein product is CAGTSGRGFDTQYF.

The CDR3 nucleotides read TGTGCCAGCAGCTTAGAACGGGGGGGCCCCTACGAGCAGTACTTC. Its protein is CASSLERGGPYEQYF. The chain employs TRBV5-6 and TRBJ2-7; TRBD2 matches 8 bases. CDR3 size: 15 residues. Germline trimming cut 2 bases from V and 2 bases from J; bases unmatched to any gene: 6. Per the germline V gene, CDR1 is SGHDT and CDR2 is YYEEEE.

The chain couples TRBV25-1 to TRBJ1-2; tentative D call: TRBD1 (5 bases). The CDR3 is 15 residues long. Trimming stripped 1 base from V and 4 bases from J, with 13 bases between. CDR1 MGHDK and CDR2 SYGVNS come from the germline V gene. As DNA, the CDR3 is TGTGCCAGCAGTGAATTTTTTGGGGGGAGCTATGGCTACACCTTC. Residues: CASSEFFGGSYGYTF.

Only one count was recorded for this clone. This chain uses TRBV18 with TRBJ2-1, with D uncertain. The CDR3 extends over 14 amino acids. The germline V and J ends were trimmed by 0 bases and 5 bases, with 8 bases remaining between them. The germline V gene encodes CDR1 KGHSH and CDR2 LQKENI. The CDR3 bases are TGTGCCAGCTCACCACCTTTAGCTGACAATGAGCAGTTCTTC. It yields the protein CASSPPLADNEQFF.

The chain recombines TRBV6-4 with TRBJ1-5, with TRBD1 matching 7 bases. This CDR3 spans 13 amino acids. Per germline, CDR1 MRHNA and CDR2 SNTAGT. V lost 10 bases, J lost 6 bases, and 9 bases stayed unmatched. CDR3 bases: TGTGCCACCTCACAGGGGTTAGGTCAGCCCCAGCATTTT. This encodes CATSQGLGQPQHF.